These 12 T cell receptor beta chains share one sample of origin, sequenced in a study of immune evolution from preneoplasia to lung adenocarcinoma. TCRdb's table, derived via immunoSEQ multiplex PCR, lists solely in-frame clones and lacks some. The sample lists nearly 2,500 clones; roughly 85% were seen once. Material for sequencing was FFPE normal lung tissue adjacent to the tumor. These receptors were obtained from a person aged 45-65 years with lung adenocarcinoma.

This clone was observed a few times. The V call is TRBV19, the J call TRBJ2-2; 7 bases line up with TRBD2. Germline V gene lookup returns CDR1 LNHDA and CDR2 SQIVND (reference sequence). The CDR3 is 15 residues long. J gave up 4 bases and V 7 bases, and 9 bases lay outside the gene matches. CDR3 in amino acids: CASKFAGEGTGELFF. As DNA, the CDR3 is TGTGCCAGTAAGTTTGCGGGAGAAGGCACCGGGGAGCTGTTTTTT.

The rearrangement joins TRBV9 to TRBJ2-3; D is possibly TRBD1 or TRBD2 (8 bases each). With 2 bases removed from V and 3 bases from J, the gap between germline ends came to 19 bases. This CDR3 contains 17 residues. Germline V gene data show CDR1 as SGDLS and CDR2 as YYNGEE. CDR3 in DNA: TGTGCCAGCAGCGTTGTGCCGGGAGGGACAGGTACAGATACGCAGTATTTT. It encodes CASSVVPGGTGTDTQYF. The full variable domain, rest sourced from reference TRBV9 and TRBJ2-3, is DSGVTQTPKHLITATGQRVTLRCSPRSGDLSVYWYQQSLDQGLQFLIQYYNGEERAKGNILERFSAQQFPDLHSELNLSSLELGDSALYFCASSVVPGGTGTDTQYFGPGTRLTVL.

The V and J genes are TRBV30 and TRBJ2-1, with D tentatively TRBD2 (7 bases). V was cut by 4 bases and J by 5 bases, with 24 bases left in between. CDR3 size: 17 residues. Germline V lookup: CDR1 GTSNPN, CDR2 SVGIG (reference sequence). CDR3 nucleotide sequence: TGTGCCTGGACCCTAGGGGGGAGGGCCTTTCTGAACAATGAGCAGTTCTTC. Its translation: CAWTLGGRAFLNNEQFF.

The chain joins TRBV18 to TRBJ2-1; 7 positions agree with TRBD2. V lost 0 bases and J lost 4; bases outside the gene matches: 15. Germline lookup yields CDR1 KGHSH and CDR2 LQKENI. The CDR3 loop spans 19 amino acids. The CDR3 loop is CASSPPIHTLADYYNEQFF. In DNA, the CDR3 is TGTGCCAGCTCACCACCTATTCACACTCTAGCGGACTATTACAATGAGCAGTTCTTC.

The chain combines TRBV27 with TRBJ2-7; no definite D call. Germline loops: CDR1 MNHEY, CDR2 SMNVEV (reference sequence). V was cut by 4 bases and J by 7 bases, with 11 bases left in between. The CDR3 runs 12 residues. In DNA form, the CDR3 reads TGTGCCAGCAGTTCACGTGGAGCGGAGCAGTACTTC. Amino acids: CASSSRGAEQYF.

This chain uses TRBV11-2 with TRBJ2-7; TRBD2 aligns across 7 bases. Per germline, CDR1 SGHAT and CDR2 FQNNGV. Unmatched junction bases numbered 5, after V lost 0 bases and J lost 3 bases. The CDR3 is 15 residues long. The CDR3 nucleotides are TGTGCCAGCAGCTTAGATTCTAGCGGATACTACGAGCAGTACTTC. Amino acid sequence: CASSLDSSGYYEQYF. The full variable domain, its missing parts supplied by reference TRBV11-2 and TRBJ2-7, is EAGVAQSPRYKIIEKRQSVAFWCNPISGHATLYWYQQILGQGPKLLIQFQNNGVVDDSQLPKDRFSAERLKGVDSTLKIQPAKLEDSAVYLCASSLDSSGYYEQYFGPGTRLTVT.

V is TRBV6-5 and J is TRBJ2-3; the match to TRBD1 covers 8 bases. This CDR3 comprises 14 residues. Germline V lookup: CDR1 MNHEY, CDR2 SVGAGI. The J segment lost 6 bases and the V segment lost 6 bases, leaving 8 bases of the junction unmatched. The CDR3: CASSDRGPLDTQYF. The CDR3 DNA follows: TGTGCCAGCAGCGACAGGGGACCCTTGGATACGCAGTATTTT.

V usage is TRBV4-3 and J usage is TRBJ2-5, with TRBD1 matching 9 bases. V lost 1 base, J lost 8 bases, and 8 bases stayed unmatched. The CDR3 runs to 15 residues. Germline lookup yields CDR1 LGHNA and CDR2 YSLEER. CDR3 amino acids: CASSQGPRDRATQYF. CDR3 in DNA: TGCGCCAGCAGCCAAGGCCCTCGGGACAGGGCAACCCAGTACTTC.

The chain uses TRBV27 and TRBJ2-3, with a weak D call TRBD1 (5 bases). In germline, CDR1 is MNHEY, CDR2 SMNVEV (reference sequence). The CDR3 has 12 residues. Trimming took off 6 bases at V and 6 bases at J, with 10 bases between the two ends. The CDR3: CASSQTVDTQYF. The CDR3 bases are TGTGCCAGCAGCCAGACAGTCGATACGCAGTATTTT.

The J gene is TRBJ1-2, the V gene TRBV28, with 7 bases identical to TRBD1. Losses at the gene ends were 8 bases for V and 8 bases for J; bases not matched to a gene: 8. The germline gives CDR1 MDHEN, CDR2 SYDVKM. CDR3 length: 12 amino acids. CDR3 residues: CASGHTGVGYTF. The CDR3 DNA is TGTGCCAGCGGACATACAGGGGTAGGCTACACCTTC.

The rearrangement joins TRBV11-2 to TRBJ1-5, with a possible D match to TRBD1 (5 bases). Germline V gene data show CDR1 as SGHAT and CDR2 as FQNNGV. This CDR3 spans 18 amino acids. Trimming stripped 0 bases from V and 0 bases from J, with 15 bases between. CDR3 bases: TGTGCCAGCAGCTTAGACCTGTCAGGGAACTATAGCAATCAGCCCCAGCATTTT. Amino acid sequence: CASSLDLSGNYSNQPQHF. Full variable domain (outside the CDR3, taken from reference TRBV11-2 and TRBJ1-5): EAGVAQSPRYKIIEKRQSVAFWCNPISGHATLYWYQQILGQGPKLLIQFQNNGVVDDSQLPKDRFSAERLKGVDSTLKIQPAKLEDSAVYLCASSLDLSGNYSNQPQHFGDGTRLSIL.

This clone was seen only a few times. This chain links TRBV7-3 with TRBJ2-5; TRBD2 aligns across 12 bases. The CDR3 extends over 19 amino acids. Germline V CDR1 and CDR2: SGHTA, FQGTGA. With 3 bases clipped from V and 5 bases from J, the junction kept 16 bases outside the gene matches. The CDR3 loop reads CASSLNDGLAGRRWETQYF. CDR3 bases: TGTGCCAGCAGCTTGAACGATGGACTAGCGGGAAGACGGTGGGAGACCCAGTACTTC.